This T cell receptor (beta chain) was sequenced during a study of T cell repertoires in cytomegalovirus infection. Study-wide background: Public TCR beta signatures provided an indication of both CMV infection and a matching HLA type.

V trimming: 3 bases; J trimming: 4 bases; junction bases outside the gene matches: 19. This CDR3 region has 20 residues. From germline, CDR1 is SEHNR and CDR2 FQNEAQ (reference sequence). About this clonotype: Its antigen is currently unknown.

Regarding the study as a whole: Clonotype analysis showed dominance of the ex vivo response by HLA-C-restricted CMV-specific TCR beta clonotypes. Accumulated public TCR beta family frequency recognized individuals carrying CMV together with the relevant HLA.

TCRdb recomputed calls from the reads with MiXCR, one row per CDR3 protein. Here the sample spans roughly 760,000 distinct CDR3 sequences, approximately 34% being singletons. This clonotype was sampled from a human donor in good health (CMV status not recorded). Some clones in this sample may be carry-over from other donors' samples. V usage is TRBV7-9 and J usage is TRBJ1-5; 9 nucleotides agree with TRBD1. Sequences were obtained from PBMCs. The CDR3 region is CASSFFGTGPLTGGNQPQHF. The CDR3 DNA reads TGTGCCAGCAGCTTCTTCGGGACAGGGCCTCTAACCGGTGGGAATCAGCCCCAGCATTTT.